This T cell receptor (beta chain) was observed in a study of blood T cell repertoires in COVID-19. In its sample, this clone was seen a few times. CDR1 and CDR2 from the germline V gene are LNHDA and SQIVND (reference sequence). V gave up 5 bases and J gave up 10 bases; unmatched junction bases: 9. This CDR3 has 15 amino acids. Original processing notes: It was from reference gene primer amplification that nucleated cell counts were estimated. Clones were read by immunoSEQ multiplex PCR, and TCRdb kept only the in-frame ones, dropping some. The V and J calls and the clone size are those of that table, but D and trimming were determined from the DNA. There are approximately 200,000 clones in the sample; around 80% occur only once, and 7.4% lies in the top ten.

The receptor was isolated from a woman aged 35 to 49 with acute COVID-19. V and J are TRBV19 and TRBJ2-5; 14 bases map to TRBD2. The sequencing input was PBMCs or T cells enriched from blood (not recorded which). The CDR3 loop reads CASSGSGTSGGIQYF. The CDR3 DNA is TGTGCCAGTAGTGGATCCGGGACTAGCGGGGGAATCCAGTACTTC.